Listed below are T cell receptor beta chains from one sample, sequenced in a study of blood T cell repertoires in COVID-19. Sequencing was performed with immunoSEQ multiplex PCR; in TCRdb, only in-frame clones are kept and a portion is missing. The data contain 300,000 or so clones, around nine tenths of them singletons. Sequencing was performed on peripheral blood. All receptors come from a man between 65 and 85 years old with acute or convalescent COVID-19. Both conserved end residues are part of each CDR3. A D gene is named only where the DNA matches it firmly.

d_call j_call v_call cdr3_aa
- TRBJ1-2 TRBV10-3 CATAVDRNYGYTF
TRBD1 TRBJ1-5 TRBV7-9 CASSSGQGDQPQHF
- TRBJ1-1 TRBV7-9 CASSLFGGSNTEAFF
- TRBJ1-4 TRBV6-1 CASSESLSSQLKLFF
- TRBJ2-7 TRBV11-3 CASSFGRLDEQYF
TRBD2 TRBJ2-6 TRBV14 CASSQIAGRANVLTF
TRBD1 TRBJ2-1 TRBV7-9 CASSSLQPGQGNEQFF
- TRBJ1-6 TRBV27 CASSLMQGNSPLHF
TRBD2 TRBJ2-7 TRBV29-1 CSVASGRAAYEQYF
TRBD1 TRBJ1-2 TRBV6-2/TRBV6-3 CASSWDSRIYGYTF
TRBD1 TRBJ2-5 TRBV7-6 CASSSWDRLRETQYF
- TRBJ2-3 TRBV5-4 CASTRQRGGDTQYF
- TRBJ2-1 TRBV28 CASSPSGVAYNEQFF
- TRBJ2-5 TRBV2 CASSEMGGRETQYF
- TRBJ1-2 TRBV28 CASSLGFDSHGYTF
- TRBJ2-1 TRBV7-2 CASTLTVWVSEGEQFF
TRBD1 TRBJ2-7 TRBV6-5 CASTLLGQGRDEQYF
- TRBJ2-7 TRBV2 CASREDTDEQYF
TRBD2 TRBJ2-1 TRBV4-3 CASSQDGTSGVYNEQFF
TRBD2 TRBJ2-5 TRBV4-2 CASSQVPGGTETQYF
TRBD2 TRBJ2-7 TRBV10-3 CAISGTHEGLAEQYF
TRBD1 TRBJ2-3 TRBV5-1 CASSGGQGQDTQYF
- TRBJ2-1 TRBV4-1 CASSQGNSEFF
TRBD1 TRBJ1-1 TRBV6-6 CASSYPRDRVTEAFF
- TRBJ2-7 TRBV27 CATMPTREPYEQYF
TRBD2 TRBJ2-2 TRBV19 CASSHPAGGPTGELFF
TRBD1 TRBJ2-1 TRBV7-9 CASSLGTGIHNEQFF
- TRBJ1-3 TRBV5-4 CASSAPGSGNTIYF
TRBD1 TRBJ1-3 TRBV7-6 CASSEDRISGNTIYF
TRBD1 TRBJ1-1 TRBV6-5 CASSYDRGSTEAFF
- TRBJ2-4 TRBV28 CASSPPGIRAKNIQYF
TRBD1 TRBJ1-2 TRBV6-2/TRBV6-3 CASSYSDRNYGYTF
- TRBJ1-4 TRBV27 CASRALSGKLFF
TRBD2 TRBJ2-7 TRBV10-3 CAISDPGGRALHEQYF
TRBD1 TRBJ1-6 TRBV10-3 CAIRPTGSLDSPLHF
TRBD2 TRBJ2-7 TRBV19 CASSRQGSSGRSYEQYF
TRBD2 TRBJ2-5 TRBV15 CATSGGAAGGETQYF
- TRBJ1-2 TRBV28 CASSRSQGSGGYTF
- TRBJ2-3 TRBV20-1 CSARQYDTQYF
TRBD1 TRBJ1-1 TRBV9 CASSAGQMNTEAFF
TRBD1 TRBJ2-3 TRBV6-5 CASRETGSSTDTQYF
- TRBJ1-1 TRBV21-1 CAGESLQGVVMNTEAFF
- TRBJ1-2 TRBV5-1 CASSFGGDGYTF
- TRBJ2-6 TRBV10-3 CAISGGDSSGANVLTF
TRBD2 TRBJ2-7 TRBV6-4 CASNRTSGNEQYF
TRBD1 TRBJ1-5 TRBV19 CASWWTGGGQPQHF